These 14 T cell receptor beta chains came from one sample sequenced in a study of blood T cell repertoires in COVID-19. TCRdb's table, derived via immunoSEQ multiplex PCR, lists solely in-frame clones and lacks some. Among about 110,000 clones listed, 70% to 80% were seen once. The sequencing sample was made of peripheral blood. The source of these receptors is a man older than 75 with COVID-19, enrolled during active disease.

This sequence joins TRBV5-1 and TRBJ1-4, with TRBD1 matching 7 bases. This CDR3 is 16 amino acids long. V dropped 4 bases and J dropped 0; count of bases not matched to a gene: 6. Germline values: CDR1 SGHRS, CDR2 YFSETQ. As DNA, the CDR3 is TGCGCCAGCAGCCCCGGACAGGCTCCAACTAATGAAAAACTGTTTTTT. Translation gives CASSPGQAPTNEKLFF.

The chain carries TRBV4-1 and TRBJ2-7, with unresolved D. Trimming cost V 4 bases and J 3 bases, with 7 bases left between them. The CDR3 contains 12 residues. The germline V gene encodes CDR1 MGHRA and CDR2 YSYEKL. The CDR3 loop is CASSPTGYEQYF. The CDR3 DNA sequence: TGCGCCAGCAGCCCCACGGGCTACGAGCAGTACTTC.

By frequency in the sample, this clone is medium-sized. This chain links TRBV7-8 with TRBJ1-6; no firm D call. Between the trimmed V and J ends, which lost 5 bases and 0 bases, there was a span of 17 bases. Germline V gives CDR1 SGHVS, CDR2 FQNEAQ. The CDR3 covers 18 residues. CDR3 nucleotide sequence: TGTGCCAGCAGCAACCCTTTAGACATGAGCTCCTATAATTCACCCCTCCACTTT. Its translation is CASSNPLDMSSYNSPLHF.

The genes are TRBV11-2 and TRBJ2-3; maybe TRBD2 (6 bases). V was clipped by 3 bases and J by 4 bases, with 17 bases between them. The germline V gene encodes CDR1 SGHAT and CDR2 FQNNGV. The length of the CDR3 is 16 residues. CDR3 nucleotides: TGTGCCAGCAGCTTGGCGGGATCTTTCGGGGCAGATACGCAGTATTTT. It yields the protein CASSLAGSFGADTQYF.

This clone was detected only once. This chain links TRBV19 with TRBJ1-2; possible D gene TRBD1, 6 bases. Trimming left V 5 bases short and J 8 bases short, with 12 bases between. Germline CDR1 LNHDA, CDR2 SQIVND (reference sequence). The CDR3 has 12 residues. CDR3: CASSFQGQGYTF. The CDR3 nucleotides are TGTGCCAGTAGTTTTCAGGGGCAAGGCTACACCTTC.

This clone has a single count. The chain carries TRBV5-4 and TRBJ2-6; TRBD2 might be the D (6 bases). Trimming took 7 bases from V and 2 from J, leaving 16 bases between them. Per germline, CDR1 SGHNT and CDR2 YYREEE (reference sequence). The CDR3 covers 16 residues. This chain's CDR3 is CASGTGARAGANVLTF. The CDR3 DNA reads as TGTGCCAGCGGGACTGGAGCGAGGGCTGGGGCCAACGTCCTGACTTTC.

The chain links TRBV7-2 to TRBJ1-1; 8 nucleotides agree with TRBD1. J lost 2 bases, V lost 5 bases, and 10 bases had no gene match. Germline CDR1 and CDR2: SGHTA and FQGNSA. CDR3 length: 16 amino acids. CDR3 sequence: CASSAAGGGANTEAFF. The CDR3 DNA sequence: TGTGCCAGCAGCGCTGCAGGGGGCGGGGCCAACACTGAAGCTTTCTTT. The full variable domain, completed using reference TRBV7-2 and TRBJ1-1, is GAGVSQSPSNKVTEKGKDVELRCDPISGHTALYWYRQSLGQGLEFLIYFQGNSAPDKSGLPSDRFSAERTGGSVSTLTIQRTQQEDSAVYLCASSAAGGGANTEAFFGQGTRLTVV.

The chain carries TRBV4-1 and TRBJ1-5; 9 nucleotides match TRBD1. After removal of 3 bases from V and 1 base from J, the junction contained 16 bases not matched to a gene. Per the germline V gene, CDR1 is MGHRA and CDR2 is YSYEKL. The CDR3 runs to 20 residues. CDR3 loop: CASSQPTRDRDGRSNQPQHF. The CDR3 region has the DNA TGCGCCAGCAGCCAGCCTACCCGGGACAGGGATGGAAGGAGCAATCAGCCCCAGCATTTT.

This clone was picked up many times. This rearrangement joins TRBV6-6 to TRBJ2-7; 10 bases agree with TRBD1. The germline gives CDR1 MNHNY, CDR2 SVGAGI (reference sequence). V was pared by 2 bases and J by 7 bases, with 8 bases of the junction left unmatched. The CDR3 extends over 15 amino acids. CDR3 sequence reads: CASSYSGTGVGEQYF. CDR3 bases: TGTGCCAGCAGTTACAGTGGGACAGGGGTTGGGGAGCAGTACTTC.

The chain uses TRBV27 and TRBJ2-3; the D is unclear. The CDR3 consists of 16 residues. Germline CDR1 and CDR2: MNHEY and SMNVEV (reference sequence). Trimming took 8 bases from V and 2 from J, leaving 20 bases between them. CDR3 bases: TGTGCCAGCGCCCCGGGTACTTCTGAACTCACAGATACGCAGTATTTT. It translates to CASAPGTSELTDTQYF.

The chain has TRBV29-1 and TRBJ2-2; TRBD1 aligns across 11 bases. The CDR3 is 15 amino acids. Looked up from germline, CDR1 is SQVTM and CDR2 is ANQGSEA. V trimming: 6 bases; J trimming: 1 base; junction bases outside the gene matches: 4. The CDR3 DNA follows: TGCAGCGTGAGAGGGACAGGGGGGAACACCGGGGAGCTGTTTTTT. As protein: CSVRGTGGNTGELFF.

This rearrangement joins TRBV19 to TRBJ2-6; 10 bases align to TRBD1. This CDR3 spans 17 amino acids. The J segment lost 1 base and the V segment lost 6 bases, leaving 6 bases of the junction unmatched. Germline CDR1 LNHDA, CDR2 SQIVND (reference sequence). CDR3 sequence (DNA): TGTGCCAGTAGAGCTCCGGGACAGGGGTCTGGGGCCAACGTCCTGACTTTC. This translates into CASRAPGQGSGANVLTF.

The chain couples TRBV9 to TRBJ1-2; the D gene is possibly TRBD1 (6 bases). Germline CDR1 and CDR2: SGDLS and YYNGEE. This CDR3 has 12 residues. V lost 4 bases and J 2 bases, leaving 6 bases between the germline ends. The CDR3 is CASSRGNYGYTF. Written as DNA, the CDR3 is TGTGCCAGCAGCAGGGGGAACTATGGCTACACCTTC.

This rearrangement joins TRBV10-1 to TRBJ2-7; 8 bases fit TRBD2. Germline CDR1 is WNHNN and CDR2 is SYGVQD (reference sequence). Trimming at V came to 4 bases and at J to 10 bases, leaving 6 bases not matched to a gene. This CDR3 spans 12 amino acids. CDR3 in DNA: TGCGCCAGCAGTGGGACCGGGACTAGACAGTACTTC. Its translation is CASSGTGTRQYF.